These 23 T cell receptor beta chains originate from one sample sequenced in a study of human T cells and chemical hapten exposure. The time point is: pre-sensitization, week 0. Treatment reported: therapeutic diphenylcyclopropenone sensitization with weekly scalp DPC. MiXCR, applied by TCRdb to the RACE reads, yields one record per CDR3 protein. The sample lists 180,000 or so distinct CDR3 sequences; just under 30% were seen once. The specimen comprised whole blood, sampled in connection with sensitization to the hapten diphenylcyclopropenone (DPC). These receptors all stem from a woman in her 30s with alopecia areata. Some clones in this sample may be carry-over from other donors' samples.

The chain uses TRBV6-5 and TRBJ1-2, with 8 bases matching TRBD1. The CDR3 totals 14 residues. Germline V gene lookup returns CDR1 MNHEY and CDR2 SVGAGI. V was pared by 7 bases and J by 1 base, with 5 bases of the junction left unmatched. CDR3 protein: CASTRQGSNYGYTF. The CDR3 nucleotides are TGTGCCAGCACTCGACAGGGGAGTAACTATGGCTACACCTTC.

The chain joins TRBV7-9 to TRBJ2-1; D is possibly TRBD2 (6 bases). Germline CDR1 SEHNR, CDR2 FQNEAQ (reference sequence). The CDR3 spans 16 residues. V was shortened by 7 bases and J by 5 bases, with 21 bases between the two germline ends. For the CDR3, the DNA is TGTGCCAGCACCCAATGGATGCCTAGCGTCGACAATGAGCAGTTCTTC. Translated: CASTQWMPSVDNEQFF.

V is TRBV11-2 and J is TRBJ2-7; the D gene is possibly TRBD1 (6 bases). The germline CDR1 and CDR2 sequences are SGHAT and FQNNGV. CDR3 length equals 13 residues. V was trimmed by 5 bases and J by 6 bases, leaving 14 bases between them. CDR3 protein: CASSPDRLREQYF. CDR3 bases: TGTGCCAGCAGCCCGGACAGACTACGCGAGCAGTACTTC. The variable domain in full, completed from reference TRBV11-2 and TRBJ2-7, reads EAGVAQSPRYKIIEKRQSVAFWCNPISGHATLYWYQQILGQGPKLLIQFQNNGVVDDSQLPKDRFSAERLKGVDSTLKIQPAKLEDSAVYLCASSPDRLREQYFGPGTRLTVT.

The chain couples TRBV24-1 to TRBJ2-7; D is perhaps TRBD1 (5 bases). Germline CDR1 and CDR2: KGHDR and SFDVKD. With 5 bases removed from V and 2 bases from J, the gap between germline ends came to 12 bases. The CDR3 is made up of 14 amino acids. The CDR3 spells CATSGSGLPYEQYF. The CDR3 DNA reads TGTGCCACCAGTGGTTCAGGGCTCCCCTACGAGCAGTACTTC.

V gene TRBV19 combines with J gene TRBJ2-7, with a possible D match to TRBD2 (6 bases). V was trimmed by 6 bases and J by 3 bases, leaving 12 bases between them. Germline loops: CDR1 LNHDA, CDR2 SQIVND (reference sequence). This CDR3 is 13 amino acids long. For the CDR3, the DNA is TGTGCCAGTAGGGGGACTGGGGGCTACGAGCAGTACTTC. Amino acids: CASRGTGGYEQYF.

This chain joins TRBV20-1 and TRBJ1-1; 9 bases are a match to TRBD1. This CDR3 region has 14 residues. The J segment lost 5 bases and the V segment lost 6 bases, leaving 10 bases of the junction unmatched. CDR1 and CDR2 (germline): DFQATT, SNEGSKA (reference sequence). CDR3 DNA: TGCAGTGCCCCTAAGACAGGGGGGGCGACTGAAGCTTTCTTT. It translates to CSAPKTGGATEAFF.

In this sample, this clonotype turned up a few times. The chain recombines TRBV6-5 with TRBJ1-5; D gene unclear. V lost 0 bases and J 6 bases, leaving 6 bases between the germline ends. Germline CDR1 and CDR2: MNHEY and SVGAGI. The CDR3 has 13 amino acids. This CDR3 reads CASSYSTAQPQHF. The CDR3 DNA sequence: TGTGCCAGCAGTTACTCGACCGCTCAGCCCCAGCATTTT.

The V gene is TRBV27, the J gene TRBJ1-4; D gene uncertain. Trimming pared 4 bases from V and 2 bases from J, leaving 8 bases between. The CDR3 spans 14 residues. Germline V gene data show CDR1 as MNHEY and CDR2 as SMNVEV (reference sequence). The CDR3 is CASSSGRTNEKLFF. In DNA, the CDR3 is TGTGCCAGCAGTTCCGGACGGACTAATGAAAAACTGTTTTTT.

The chain recombines TRBV29-1 with TRBJ1-1; no clear D. In germline, CDR1 is SQVTM, CDR2 ANQGSEA. The ends were cut back, 7 bases at V and 6 bases at J, with 18 bases in the middle. This CDR3 is built from 13 residues. CDR3 coding DNA: TGCAGCGCCGGCGACCCCTTTTTCGCTGAAGCTTTCTTT. This sequence encodes CSAGDPFFAEAFF.

This clonotype was detected only a few times. V and J are TRBV27 and TRBJ1-5; maybe TRBD1 (6 bases). This CDR3 contains 16 residues. Between the trimmed V and J ends, which lost 5 bases and 9 bases, there was a span of 23 bases. CDR1 and CDR2 (germline): MNHEY, SMNVEV (reference sequence). CDR3 region: CASSPFGQPNLRPQHF. CDR3 coding DNA: TGTGCCAGCAGTCCCTTCGGACAGCCAAACCTACGGCCCCAGCATTTT.

This clonotype showed up just a few times. The chain uses TRBV7-2 and TRBJ1-4; possible D gene TRBD1, 5 bases. The CDR3 sequence is 13 residues long. Looked up from germline, CDR1 is SGHTA and CDR2 is FQGNSA. V was clipped by 5 bases and J by 7 bases, with 11 bases between them. The CDR3: CASSQGVGEKLFF. Written as DNA, the CDR3 is TGTGCCAGCAGCCAAGGGGTGGGTGAAAAACTGTTTTTT.

The V gene is TRBV18, the J gene TRBJ2-2, with D uncertain. Germline V lookup: CDR1 KGHSH, CDR2 LQKENI. Trimming removed 6 bases at V and 0 bases at J, with 14 bases between. This CDR3 has 16 amino acids. Written as DNA, the CDR3 is TGTGCCAGCTCCTCCCACCCCCCTCCGAACACCGGGGAGCTGTTTTTT. It encodes CASSSHPPPNTGELFF.

This clonotype was observed a handful of times. The junction does not match germline at one end; this may be a read error. The chain joins TRBV7-8 to TRBJ2-7; D perhaps matches TRBD2 (6 bases). The CDR3 extends over 13 amino acids. Per germline, CDR1 SGHVS and CDR2 FQNEAQ. The CDR3 nucleotides read TGTGCCAGCAGCCCCACGAATGGACTACCTCTCAGCTTC. Amino acids: CASSPTNGLPLSF. Full variable domain (rest looked up from reference TRBV7-8 and TRBJ2-7): GAGVSQSPRYKVAKRGQDVALRCDPISGHVSLFWYQQALGQGPEFLTYFQNEAQLDKSGLPSDRFFAERPEGSVSTLKIQRTQQEDSAVYLCASSPTNGLPLSFGPGTRLTVT.

Many counts were recorded for this clonotype. The V gene is TRBV2, the J gene TRBJ2-3; D may be TRBD2 (5 bases). CDR3 length: 14 amino acids. Germline V gene sequence: CDR1 SNHLY, CDR2 FYNNEI. The V gene lost 6 bases and the J gene lost 2 bases, with 12 bases spanning the gap. The CDR3 sequence: CASRPAETTDTQYF. For the CDR3, the DNA is TGTGCCAGCAGACCAGCGGAGACCACAGATACGCAGTATTTT.

The table lists this clonotype with a few counts. This chain links TRBV20-1 with TRBJ2-7; D uncertain. In germline, CDR1 is DFQATT, CDR2 SNEGSKA (reference sequence). V lost 6 bases and J 6 bases, leaving 12 bases between the germline ends. The CDR3 totals 11 residues. CDR3: CSAKYKVEQYF. CDR3 in DNA: TGCAGTGCAAAATACAAGGTCGAGCAGTACTTC.

This chain connects TRBV4-2 to TRBJ2-2; no definite D call. The CDR3 extends over 16 amino acids. Germline lookup yields CDR1 LGHNA and CDR2 YNFKEQ. V shed 0 bases and J shed 3 bases, with 11 bases lying between them. Written as DNA, the CDR3 is TGTGCCAGCAGCCAAGATAATATGGCGTACACCGGGGAGCTGTTTTTT. Translated: CASSQDNMAYTGELFF.

This chain joins TRBV29-1 and TRBJ2-5; 9 bases align to TRBD1. CDR1 is SQVTM and CDR2 is ANQGSEA in the germline V gene. The CDR3 totals 15 residues. The junction had 11 bases not matched to a gene; V was cut back by 5 bases and J by 4 bases. As DNA, the CDR3 is TGCAGCGTTTCCACAGGGGGCAGGTTGGGAGAGACCCAGTACTTC. Translated: CSVSTGGRLGETQYF.

The V and J genes are TRBV11-1 and TRBJ1-1; D unclear. There are 11 residues in the CDR3. The V end lost 7 bases, the J end lost 2 bases, and 5 bases lay between the germline ends. CDR1 and CDR2 (germline): SGHAT, FQDESV (reference sequence). The CDR3 spells CASKTNTEAFF. CDR3 coding DNA: TGTGCCAGCAAGACCAACACTGAAGCTTTCTTT.

In its sample, this clonotype was seen a few times. The chain recombines TRBV4-3 with TRBJ1-1; the match to TRBD1 covers 11 bases. With V trimmed by 5 bases and J by 11 bases, 7 bases remained unmatched. CDR1 and CDR2 from the germline V gene are LGHNA and YSLEER. The CDR3 contains 13 residues. CDR3: CASSWTGGAGAFF. As DNA, the CDR3 is TGCGCCAGCAGCTGGACAGGGGGCGCTGGGGCTTTCTTT.

The chain employs TRBV12-3 or TRBV12-4 and TRBJ2-5; no clear D gene. CDR3 length: 11 amino acids. The V gene lost 5 bases and the J gene lost 6 bases, with 7 bases spanning the gap. CDR3 sequence: CASSLRKTQYF. The CDR3 DNA is TGTGCCAGCAGTCTAAGAAAGACCCAGTACTTC.

This clonotype was counted many times. The J gene is TRBJ2-1, the V gene TRBV20-1, with D perhaps TRBD1 or TRBD2 (5 bases each). Germline-derived CDR1 and CDR2 are DFQATT and SNEGSKA (reference sequence). This CDR3 comprises 15 residues. Between the trimmed V and J ends, which lost 6 bases and 5 bases, there was a span of 20 bases. Here the CDR3 DNA reads TGCAGTGCGGAAATCGGGACGGATTTTAACAATGAGCAGTTCTTC. Its translation: CSAEIGTDFNNEQFF.

This clonotype was detected only once. The V call is TRBV2, the J call TRBJ2-5, with 9 nucleotides matching TRBD2. Germline values: CDR1 SNHLY, CDR2 FYNNEI. This CDR3 is 18 amino acids long. V trimming: 4 bases; J trimming: 4 bases; junction bases outside the gene matches: 16. CDR3 loop: CASSVGGAGGSGSETQYF. As DNA, the CDR3 is TGTGCCAGCAGTGTAGGTGGGGCGGGAGGGTCAGGATCAGAGACCCAGTACTTC.

This clonotype was found a few times. J is TRBJ1-2 and V is TRBV28; D unresolved. The CDR3 is 12 residues long. Germline values: CDR1 MDHEN, CDR2 SYDVKM. V lost 6 bases, J lost 5 bases, and 10 bases lay in between. The CDR3 loop reads CASRETAYGYTF. As DNA, the CDR3 is TGTGCCAGCAGAGAGACGGCATATGGCTACACCTTC.